The 20 T cell receptor beta chains in this list originate from one sample, sequenced in a study of T-cell reconstitution after alpha-beta-depleted transplantation in children. This sample's TCRbeta library carried unique molecular identifier barcodes. TCRdb reprocessed the PCR reads via MiXCR and lists one record per CDR3 protein. The sample yields over 150,000 distinct CDR3 sequences, 13% to 15% seen once. Sequenced material: PBMCs from the stem cell graft donor, taken from the stem cell graft. These receptors were collected from a human donor who donated a stem cell graft to a child with acute lymphoblastic leukemia.

This clonotype was detected ten times or more. The V and J genes are TRBV18 and TRBJ2-7; D possibly corresponds to TRBD1 (6 bases). Trimming left V 6 bases short and J 5 bases short, with 17 bases between. Germline values: CDR1 KGHSH, CDR2 LQKENI. This CDR3 has 14 residues. CDR3 sequence: CASSPQTGSHEQYF. In DNA, the CDR3 is TGTGCCAGCTCCCCCCAGACAGGAAGTCACGAGCAGTACTTC. The whole variable domain, filled in from reference TRBV18 and TRBJ2-7, reads NAGVMQNPRHLVRRRGQEARLRCSPMKGHSHVYWYRQLPEEGLKFMVYLQKENIIDESGMPKERFSAEFPKEGPSILRIQQVVRGDSAAYFCASSPQTGSHEQYFGPGTRLTVT.

Note on this clonotype: At one end the junction does not follow the germline gene, possibly because of a read error. The chain is built from TRBV5-6 and TRBJ2-5, with 7 bases identical to TRBD1. This CDR3 is 16 amino acids long. CDR1 is SGHDT, CDR2 YYEEEE, per germline. CDR3 loop: CASSKRTGVGQATQYF. DNA for the CDR3: TGTGCCAGCAGCAAACGGACAGGAGTTGGCCAAGCGACCCAGTACTTC.

This clonotype was found many times. The rearrangement links TRBV12-3 or TRBV12-4 to TRBJ2-2; TRBD2 is a possible D gene (6 bases). The CDR3 contains 15 residues. V was shortened by 7 bases and J by 4 bases, with 16 bases between the two germline ends. The CDR3 coding sequence is TGTGCCAGCACCCCCGGGAGCCCGACCACCGGGGAGCTGTTTTTT. Translation: CASTPGSPTTGELFF.

In this sample, this clonotype turned up many times. The CDR3 loop reads CASSVDPLRPETQYF. The CDR3 coding sequence is TGTGCCAGCAGCGTAGATCCCCTCCGACCAGAGACCCAGTACTTC. The chain carries TRBV9 and TRBJ2-5; D ambiguous. Germline assignment: CDR1 SGDLS and CDR2 YYNGEE. The CDR3 contains 15 residues. V gave up 0 bases and J gave up 4 bases, with 13 bases separating them.

With respect to this clonotype: The junction does not match germline at one end; this may be a read error. The chain carries TRBV3-1 and TRBJ2-1; 9 bases agree with TRBD2. Germline loops: CDR1 LGHDT, CDR2 YNNKEL (reference sequence). The CDR3 is made up of 18 amino acids. The CDR3 protein is CATSQLVRISGSTNEQFF. The CDR3 region has the DNA TGTGCCACCAGCCAATTGGTACGGATTAGCGGGAGTACCAATGAGCAGTTCTTC.

This clonotype was detected once. Since a much larger clone is just one base distant, this may be a read error. The V gene is TRBV20-1, the J gene TRBJ2-1, with unresolved D. Looked up from germline, CDR1 is DFQATT and CDR2 is SNEGSKA (reference sequence). This CDR3 region has 15 residues. The CDR3 region is CSAGRLSRSYNVQFF. In nucleotides, the CDR3 is TGCAGTGCTGGCCGACTCTCTCGCTCCTACAATGTGCAGTTCTTC.

Many counts were recorded for this clonotype. V usage is TRBV15 and J usage is TRBJ2-2, with TRBD1 matching over 10 bases. V lost 3 bases to trimming and J lost 6 bases; unmatched junction nucleotides: 10. This CDR3 has 17 residues. CDR1 and CDR2 (germline): LNHNV, YYDKDF (reference sequence). For the CDR3, the DNA is TGTGCCACCAGCAGGAGTCTGGGACAGGGGCCTGCCGGGGAGCTGTTTTTT. Residues: CATSRSLGQGPAGELFF. Supplemented by reference TRBV15 and TRBJ2-2, the full variable domain reads DAMVIQNPRYQVTQFGKPVTLSCSQTLNHNVMYWYQQKSSQAPKLLFHYYDKDFNNEADTPDNFQSRRPNTSFCFLDIRSPGLGDTAMYLCATSRSLGQGPAGELFFGEGSRLTVL.

This clonotype was seen more than once but under ten times. Written as DNA, the CDR3 is TGTGCCAGCAGTTACTCGAGTTGGCGTCTCGAGAGCTCCTACAATGAGCAGTTCTTC. This sequence encodes CASSYSSWRLESSYNEQFF. The chain has TRBV6-5 and TRBJ2-1; no clear D gene. The CDR3 covers 19 residues. V lost 0 bases and J lost 0, with 18 bases in between. The germline V gene encodes CDR1 MNHEY and CDR2 SVGAGI.

At least ten counts were recorded for this clonotype. The J gene is TRBJ2-3, the V gene TRBV25-1; D remains ambiguous. Per germline, CDR1 MGHDK and CDR2 SYGVNS. This CDR3 is built from 13 residues. Trimming took off 1 base at V and 4 bases at J, with 6 bases between the two ends. Here the CDR3 reads CASSESNADTQYF. CDR3 DNA sequence: TGTGCCAGCAGTGAATCCAACGCAGATACGCAGTATTTT.

The rearrangement uses TRBV11-2 and TRBJ2-1; D is unresolved. This CDR3 has 15 residues. Germline CDR1 is SGHAT and CDR2 is FQNNGV. V lost 3 bases to trimming and J lost 10 bases, with 19 bases between them. CDR3 loop: CASSFSGLRVSEQFF. The CDR3 nucleotides read TGTGCCAGCAGCTTTTCCGGGTTAAGGGTTTCCGAGCAGTTCTTC.

This clonotype was detected many times. The rearrangement links TRBV5-1 to TRBJ2-3; 8 positions agree with TRBD2. The J segment lost 5 bases and the V segment lost 4 bases, leaving 6 bases of the junction unmatched. The V gene's germline CDR1 is SGHRS and CDR2 YFSETQ. The CDR3 contains 14 residues. CDR3 protein: CASSLTSEVDTQYF. The CDR3 DNA is TGCGCCAGCAGCCTGACTAGCGAGGTAGATACGCAGTATTTT.

This chain joins TRBV13 and TRBJ2-1, with 10 bases that match TRBD2. Trimming at V came to 3 bases and at J to 2 bases, leaving 7 bases not matched to a gene. Germline lookup yields CDR1 PRHDT and CDR2 FYEKMQ (reference sequence). The CDR3 has 17 amino acids. CDR3 in DNA: TGTGCCAGCAGCTTTGTCGCTAGCGGGGGTGCCTACAATGAGCAGTTCTTC. This translates into CASSFVASGGAYNEQFF.

This clonotype was found many times. This rearrangement joins TRBV12-3 or TRBV12-4 to TRBJ1-2, with 7 bases aligning to TRBD1. The CDR3 runs to 16 residues. J lost 4 bases, V lost 6 bases, and 14 bases had no gene match. DNA of the CDR3: TGTGCCAGCAGCCCCATAAGGACAGGATCCCGCTATGGCTACACCTTC. As protein: CASSPIRTGSRYGYTF.

This clonotype was recorded a few times. The chain employs TRBV5-1 and TRBJ2-3; a possible D gene is TRBD1 (6 bases). Germline V gene lookup returns CDR1 SGHRS and CDR2 YFSETQ. The CDR3 contains 13 residues. Trimming cost V 0 bases and J 10 bases, with 12 bases left between them. CDR3 protein: CASSLGGGEAQYF. DNA of the CDR3: TGCGCCAGCAGCTTGGGAGGGGGAGAGGCGCAGTATTTT.

This clonotype was recorded at least ten times. The rearrangement uses TRBV6-1 and TRBJ1-6; D unresolved. The CDR3 consists of 16 residues. The germline V gene has CDR1 MNHNS and CDR2 SASEGT. V was pared by 6 bases and J by 5 bases, with 17 bases between. The CDR3 DNA follows: TGTGCCAGCAGCCGAGGACGGGAAGATAATAATTCACCCCTCCACTTT. Residues: CASSRGREDNNSPLHF.

This clonotype was seen at least ten times. The V and J genes are TRBV12-3 or TRBV12-4 and TRBJ1-4; D gene uncertain. The CDR3 has 17 amino acids. The V gene lost 6 bases and the J gene lost 0 bases, with 17 bases spanning the gap. The DNA for the CDR3 is TGTGCCAGCAGCCTACGTTTCTCAACGACAACTAATGAAAAACTGTTTTTT. Translating gives CASSLRFSTTTNEKLFF.

At least ten counts were recorded for this clonotype. The chain employs TRBV11-2 and TRBJ2-5, with a weak D call TRBD1 (5 bases). Germline V gene lookup returns CDR1 SGHAT and CDR2 FQNNGV. CDR3 size: 14 residues. Trimming removed 5 bases from V and 4 bases from J, with 14 bases in between. CDR3 amino acids: CASSPSPGLETQYF. The DNA of the CDR3 is TGTGCCAGCAGCCCGAGCCCAGGGTTAGAGACCCAGTACTTC.

This clonotype was found many times. V and J are TRBV12-3 or TRBV12-4 and TRBJ2-2; maybe TRBD2 (5 bases). V was shortened by 3 bases and J by 5 bases, with 10 bases between the two germline ends. This CDR3 is 14 amino acids long. The CDR3 region has the DNA TGTGCCAGCAGTTTCTTGGAGGTGACCGGGGAGCTGTTTTTT. As protein: CASSFLEVTGELFF.

This clonotype was recorded at least ten times. The chain has TRBV19 and TRBJ2-2; D perhaps matches TRBD1 (8 bases). V shed 6 bases and J shed 4 bases, with 12 bases lying between them. The germline CDR1 and CDR2 sequences are LNHDA and SQIVND (reference sequence). The CDR3 runs 14 residues. CDR3 amino acids: CASRQGGGTGELFF. The CDR3 DNA follows: TGTGCCAGTAGACAGGGGGGGGGCACCGGGGAGCTGTTTTTT.

This clonotype is labeled medium-sized. The V call is TRBV20-1, the J call TRBJ2-5; 8 nucleotides agree with TRBD2. The CDR3 extends over 16 amino acids. The J segment lost 7 bases and the V segment lost 6 bases, leaving 19 bases of the junction unmatched. Germline V CDR1 and CDR2: DFQATT, SNEGSKA (reference sequence). The CDR3 region is CSAKRVREGHEGTQYF. As DNA, the CDR3 is TGCAGTGCAAAGAGAGTACGGGAGGGCCATGAAGGGACCCAGTACTTC.